The clone carrying this T cell receptor (beta chain) was counted a few times. The sample comes from a study of T cells in Graves' hyperthyroidism and ophthalmopathy. Trimming pared 6 bases from V and 7 bases from J, leaving 19 bases between. Germline V gives CDR1 SGHDN, CDR2 FVKESK. The CDR3 covers 15 residues. TCR beta CDR3 sequences were amplified from RNA transcripts. The HTBI primer set served for first-round RT-PCR of the TCR CDR3. TCRdb fed the multiplex PCR reads into MiXCR, producing one record per CDR3 protein. This sample has 700,000 to 950,000 distinct CDR3 sequences; over 35% occur once, and the top ten carry around 30%.

The sample consisted of blood. The clonotype was recovered from a woman aged 40 to 49 with Graves' hyperthyroidism. This chain connects TRBV14 to TRBJ1-5; D uncertain. The DNA for the CDR3 is TGTGCCAGCAGGCTCCCGTCGGCTCTCAGGCAGCCCCAGCATTTT. Its translation: CASRLPSALRQPQHF.